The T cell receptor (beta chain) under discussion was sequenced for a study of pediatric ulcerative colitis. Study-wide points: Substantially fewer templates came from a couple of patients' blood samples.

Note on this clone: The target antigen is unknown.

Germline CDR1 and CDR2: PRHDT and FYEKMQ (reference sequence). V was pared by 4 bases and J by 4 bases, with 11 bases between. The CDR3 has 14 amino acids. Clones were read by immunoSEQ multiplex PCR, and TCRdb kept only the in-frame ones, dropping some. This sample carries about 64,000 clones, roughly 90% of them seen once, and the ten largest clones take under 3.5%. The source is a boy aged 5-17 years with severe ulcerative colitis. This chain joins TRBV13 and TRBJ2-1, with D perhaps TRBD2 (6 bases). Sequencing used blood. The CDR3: CASSYRSGYNEQFF. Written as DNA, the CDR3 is TGTGCCAGCAGCTACAGAAGCGGGTACAATGAGCAGTTCTTC.